This TCR beta chain emerged from a study of blood T cell repertoires in COVID-19. The germline V gene has CDR1 MNHEY and CDR2 SMNVEV (reference sequence). The CDR3 extends over 18 amino acids. V was clipped by 2 bases and J by 3 bases; unmatched bases: 10. Repertoires were generated with immunoSEQ multiplex PCR, while TCRdb's copy carries only in-frame clones and drops some. The sample records around 330,000 clones, approximately 90% being singletons. The TCR sequence derives from a woman aged 25 to 39 with COVID-19, enrolled during active disease. Sequenced material: peripheral blood. The J gene is TRBJ2-2, the V gene TRBV27; TRBD2 agrees at 9 bases. The CDR3 loop is CASSLEPSGGLHTGELFF. CDR3 in DNA: TGTGCCAGCAGTTTAGAGCCCAGCGGGGGGCTACACACCGGGGAGCTGTTTTTT.